Reported below is one TCR beta chain. Antigen unknown. The libraries were made with immunoSEQ version 4 in survey mode. Clones were sequenced by immunoSEQ multiplex PCR, and TCRdb holds only the in-frame ones, with some missing. This sample yields about 30,000 clones, of which roughly 70% are seen a single time; approximately 1.5% belongs to the top ten. The data were obtained in a study of persistence of HIV-infected CD4 T cells. Whole-study results and caveats: Compared with CD3/CD28-stimulated cells, CMV- and Gag-responding cells showed lower TCRbeta richness. Bulk TCR data could not be restricted to HIV-1-infected CMV-responding cells. Antigen-responding cells were enriched for degenerate expanded CDR3beta sequences.

The stimulus was an HIV-1 Gag 15-mer peptide pool, about 1 ug/peptide/mL. Sorting of responding CD4+ T cells relied on upregulated CD40 ligand together with CD69. The clonotype was recovered from an adult man with HIV who was CMV-seropositive. The sequenced sample was CD4+ T cells sorted from PBMCs after roughly 18-hour stimulation, obtained from a patient who received antiretroviral therapy.

In nucleotides, the CDR3 is TGTGCCAGTAAACCCGGGACAGGGGTTGGGGCCAACGTCCTGACTTTC. Amino acid sequence: CASKPGTGVGANVLTF. The chain carries TRBV19 and TRBJ2-6; 10 bases map to TRBD1. Germline loops: CDR1 LNHDA, CDR2 SQIVND (reference sequence). J lost 3 bases, V lost 7 bases, and 6 bases had no gene match. CDR3 length: 16 amino acids.